This T cell receptor beta chain was recorded in a study of neurological immune-mediated disorders. Per the germline V gene, CDR1 is SGHRS and CDR2 is YFSETQ. V was trimmed by 0 bases and J by 3 bases, leaving 5 bases between them. CDR3 length: 13 amino acids. This clonotype was observed at least ten times. Sample time point: longitudinal time-point 2. Individuals who volunteered at a blood bank located in Maryland, USA, made up the group of healthy controls. By 5'RACE with 10-nucleotide random UMIs, the cDNA was made. TCRdb used MiXCR to reprocess the 5' RACE reads, holding one entry per CDR3 protein. The sample records roughly 60,000 distinct CDR3 sequences, around 9.7% being singletons.

The TCR was taken from a man younger than 45 in good health. Sequencing was carried out using PBMCs. The rearrangement joins TRBV5-1 to TRBJ2-3, with unresolved D. The CDR3 protein is CASSLAGTDTQYF. The CDR3 DNA reads TGCGCCAGCAGCTTGGCCGGAACAGATACGCAGTATTTT.